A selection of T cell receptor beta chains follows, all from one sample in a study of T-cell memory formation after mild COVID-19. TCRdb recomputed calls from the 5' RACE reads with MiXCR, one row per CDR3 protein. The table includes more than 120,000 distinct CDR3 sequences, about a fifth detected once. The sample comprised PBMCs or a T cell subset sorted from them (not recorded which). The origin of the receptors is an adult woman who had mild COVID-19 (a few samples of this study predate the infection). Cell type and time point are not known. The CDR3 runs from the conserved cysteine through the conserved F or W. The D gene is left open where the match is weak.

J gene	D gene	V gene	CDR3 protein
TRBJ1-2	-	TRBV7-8	CASSLASRIGGYGYTF
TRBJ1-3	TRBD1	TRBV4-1	CASSRDRGLANTIYF
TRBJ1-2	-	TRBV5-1	CASSLDLNRTPKGAGYTF
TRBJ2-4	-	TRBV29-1	CSVEDESSWYF
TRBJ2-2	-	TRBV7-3	CASSLTAVPRELFF
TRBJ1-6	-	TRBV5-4	CASRVGFVDSPLHF
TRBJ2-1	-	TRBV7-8	CASSLAETPTRYNEQFF
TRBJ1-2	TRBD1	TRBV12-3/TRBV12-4	CASSLRTGTSWGRYGYTF
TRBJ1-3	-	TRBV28	CDSSLLQVSGNTIYF
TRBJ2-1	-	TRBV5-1	CASSVSGTAGKNEQFF
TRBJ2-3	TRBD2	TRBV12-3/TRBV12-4	CASSFSGRVPDTQYF
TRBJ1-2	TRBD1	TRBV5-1	CASSLRTGDAGYTF
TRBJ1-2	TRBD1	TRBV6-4	CASSPGDRFGGYTF
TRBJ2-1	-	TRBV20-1	CSARVGGLGNEQFF
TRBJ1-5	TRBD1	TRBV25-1	CASSEPGTGERPQHF
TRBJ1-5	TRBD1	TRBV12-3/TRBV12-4	CASSLQGARNQPQHF
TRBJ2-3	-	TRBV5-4	CASSLRSTGTDTQYF
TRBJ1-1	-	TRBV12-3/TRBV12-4	CASRDSGFWANTEAFF
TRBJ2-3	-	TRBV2	CASSSWTTQYF
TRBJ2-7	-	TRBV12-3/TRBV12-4	CASSPLGNYEQYF
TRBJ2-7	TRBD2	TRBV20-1	CSAALGRGNPF
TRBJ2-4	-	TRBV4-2	CASSQDNGPAKNIQYF
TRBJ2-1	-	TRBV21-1	CASSTPGTAVIGDNEQFF
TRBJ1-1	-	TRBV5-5	CASSSGTYMNTEAFF
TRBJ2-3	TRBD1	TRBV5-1	CASSHTGTGTDTQYF
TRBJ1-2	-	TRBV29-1	CSVGGVSNYGYTF
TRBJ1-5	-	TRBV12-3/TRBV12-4	CASRGPNQPQHF
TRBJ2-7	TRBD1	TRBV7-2	CASSLGTGDPYEQYF
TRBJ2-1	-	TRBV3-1	CASSLRGEGEQFF
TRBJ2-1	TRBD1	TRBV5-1	CASSVPGQGTTTPYNEQFF
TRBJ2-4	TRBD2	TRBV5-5	CASSGGTSVKNIQYF
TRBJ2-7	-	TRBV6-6	CASIGSGQNYEQYF
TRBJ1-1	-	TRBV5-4	CASSQGGSHYTEAFF
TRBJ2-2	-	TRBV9	CASSAQTTGELFF
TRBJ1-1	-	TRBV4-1	CASSQALRSNTEAFF
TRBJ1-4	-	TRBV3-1	CASSSVPPGVHEKLFF
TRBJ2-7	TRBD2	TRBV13	CASSVFSGVGEQYF
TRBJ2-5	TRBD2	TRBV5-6	CASSLGLAGQETQYF
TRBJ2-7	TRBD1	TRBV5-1	CASRTGTVLYEQYF
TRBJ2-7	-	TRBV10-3	CAIGRQHSRDIYEQYF
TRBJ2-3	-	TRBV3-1	CASSGAGGSDTQYF
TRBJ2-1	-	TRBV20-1	CSASRTTPLYNEQFF
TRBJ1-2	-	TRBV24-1	CATSEPGRPYGYTF
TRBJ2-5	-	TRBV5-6	CASSPRTGTETQYF
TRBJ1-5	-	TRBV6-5	CASSYGRTHQPQHF
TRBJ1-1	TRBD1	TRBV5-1	CASSWTGSGNTEAFF
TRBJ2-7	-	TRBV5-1	CASSLDGTYEQYF
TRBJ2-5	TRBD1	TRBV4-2	CASSSGSRGRKETQYF
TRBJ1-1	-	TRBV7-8	CASSFTRGAGTEAFF
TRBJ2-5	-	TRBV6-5	CASRKGTQGETQYF
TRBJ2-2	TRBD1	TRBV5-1	CASSASGTANTGELFF
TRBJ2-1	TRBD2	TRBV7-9	CASSFRSGPYEQFF
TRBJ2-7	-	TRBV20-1	CSAGGRADSEQYF
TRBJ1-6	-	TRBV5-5	CASSPLGGTNSPLHF
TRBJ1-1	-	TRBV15	CATSRDRRMHTEAFF
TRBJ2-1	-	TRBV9	CASSGGFDEQFF
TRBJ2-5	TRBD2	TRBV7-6	CASSLNVGGGETQYF
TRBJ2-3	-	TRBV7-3	CASSPGSGTDTQYF